The 21 T cell receptor beta chains below were found in one sample sequenced in a study of T cells in Graves' hyperthyroidism and ophthalmopathy. TCR beta CDR3 regions were amplified from RNA transcripts. A first-round RT-PCR of the TCR CDR3 used the HTBI primer set. Using its own MiXCR run on the multiplex PCR reads, TCRdb lists one record per CDR3 protein. The table records some 500,000 distinct CDR3 sequences, approximately 25% of them present only once. Sequencing was carried out using blood. These receptors originate from a woman in her twenties or thirties with Graves' ophthalmopathy.

This clonotype was picked up many times. V and J are TRBV12-3 or TRBV12-4 and TRBJ2-2; no clear D. The V gene lost 3 bases and the J gene lost 0 bases, with 14 bases spanning the gap. The CDR3 loop spans 17 amino acids. CDR3 in DNA: TGTGCCAGCAGTTTCATCGGGTCCGCCACGAACACCGGGGAGCTGTTTTTT. It specifies CASSFIGSATNTGELFF.

This clonotype appeared many times. The V call is TRBV29-1, the J call TRBJ2-2; D unresolved. Trimming took off 3 bases at V and 2 bases at J, with 7 bases between the two ends. This CDR3 comprises 13 residues. Germline V lookup: CDR1 SQVTM, CDR2 ANQGSEA. The CDR3 nucleotides read TGCAGCGTTGAGGGCTTAAACACCGGGGAGCTGTTTTTT. This gives the protein CSVEGLNTGELFF.

The chain links TRBV11-2 to TRBJ2-7; TRBD1 matches at 9 bases. Germline loops: CDR1 SGHAT, CDR2 FQNNGV. The CDR3 is 15 amino acids. The V segment lost 5 bases and the J segment 0 bases; nucleotides outside the gene matches: 5. The CDR3 reads CASSGGTGSSYEQYF. The CDR3 DNA reads TGTGCCAGCAGCGGAGGGACAGGGAGCTCCTACGAGCAGTACTTC.

There are many counts of this clonotype. The V call is TRBV10-3, the J call TRBJ1-6, with a weak D call TRBD1 (6 bases). This CDR3 contains 16 residues. Germline values: CDR1 ENHRY, CDR2 SYGVKD. The V gene lost 2 bases and the J gene lost 8 bases, with 16 bases spanning the gap. The CDR3 DNA reads as TGTGCCATCAGTGAGCGAACAGGGCCATCGGATTCACCCCTCCACTTT. It codes for CAISERTGPSDSPLHF.

The CDR3 DNA reads TGTGCCAGTAGTTTCGTTTCTGGGGAGGAGACCCAGTACTTC. Amino acids: CASSFVSGEETQYF. The chain is built from TRBV19 and TRBJ2-5; D perhaps matches TRBD2 (5 bases). The germline V and J ends were trimmed by 5 bases and 5 bases, with 15 bases remaining between them. Germline-derived CDR1 and CDR2 are LNHDA and SQIVND (reference sequence). The CDR3 has 14 residues.

This clonotype came up a few times. The chain carries TRBV3-1 and TRBJ1-6; 7 bases line up with TRBD1. V shed 4 bases and J 13 bases; nucleotides not matched to a gene: 4. The CDR3 sequence is 12 residues long. Germline V gene sequence: CDR1 LGHDT, CDR2 YNNKEL (reference sequence). CDR3: CASSPAGGPLHF. Here the CDR3 DNA reads TGTGCCAGCAGCCCGGCAGGGGGGCCCCTCCACTTT.

CDR3 nucleotide sequence: TGTGCCTGGAGAGTACCGACAGGGGATACCTCTGGGGCCAACGTCCTGACTTTC. As protein: CAWRVPTGDTSGANVLTF. The chain couples TRBV30 to TRBJ2-6; 8 positions match TRBD1. The CDR3 extends over 18 amino acids. Germline V gene sequence: CDR1 GTSNPN, CDR2 SVGIG (reference sequence). After removal of 3 bases from V and 0 bases from J, the junction contained 10 bases not matched to a gene.

Ten or more counts support this clonotype. The chain uses TRBV19 and TRBJ1-2; no clear D. The CDR3 has 11 residues. Germline CDR1 is LNHDA and CDR2 is SQIVND (reference sequence). V gave up 8 bases and J gave up 3 bases, with 7 bases separating them. In nucleotides, the CDR3 is TGTGCCAGTGCGAGGGACTATGGCTACACCTTC. Translated, it gives CASARDYGYTF.

The V call is TRBV20-1, the J call TRBJ1-5; D is possibly TRBD1 (6 bases). CDR3 size: 17 residues. Trimming cost V 1 base and J 0 bases, with 16 bases left between them. Germline V gene data show CDR1 as DFQATT and CDR2 as SNEGSKA (reference sequence). DNA of the CDR3: TGCAGTGCTAGAGGAACGGGACACCCTTATAGCAATCAGCCCCAGCATTTT. This translates into CSARGTGHPYSNQPQHF.

This clonotype was found many times. V usage is TRBV12-3 or TRBV12-4 and J usage is TRBJ2-6, with 8 nucleotides matching TRBD1. The CDR3 sequence is 17 residues long. Germline trimming cut 4 bases from V and 2 bases from J; bases unmatched to any gene: 7. CDR3 residues: CASSSNQGATGANVLTF. Here the CDR3 DNA reads TGTGCCAGCAGTTCGAATCAGGGGGCCACTGGGGCCAACGTCCTGACTTTC.

This clonotype was seen many times. The chain carries TRBV25-1 and TRBJ2-7; 7 nucleotides match TRBD1. The ends lost 5 bases at V and 2 bases at J; junction bases unmatched: 9. The germline gives CDR1 MGHDK, CDR2 SYGVNS. The CDR3 contains 15 residues. For the CDR3, the DNA is TGTGCCAGCAGTACGACGGACAGGACCACCTACGAGCAGTACTTC. It encodes CASSTTDRTTYEQYF.

On this clonotype itself: This may be a read error, as it is one base from a much larger clone. The chain uses TRBV12-3 or TRBV12-4 and TRBJ1-6; tentatively, D is TRBD1 (6 bases). This CDR3 comprises 17 residues. The CDR3 coding sequence is TGTACCAGCAGTCCCACGGGGGGGGCCCACATAAATTCACCCCTCCACTTT. Amino acid sequence: CTSSPTGGAHINSPLHF.

This clonotype was found many times. The chain employs TRBV11-2 and TRBJ2-2, with D possibly TRBD1 on 6 matching bases. This CDR3 spans 15 amino acids. The V and J ends lost 5 bases and 2 bases respectively, with 12 bases between them. Germline-derived CDR1 and CDR2 are SGHAT and FQNNGV. CDR3 loop: CASSLGAGNTGELFF. In nucleotides, the CDR3 is TGTGCCAGCAGCCTGGGGGCCGGTAACACCGGGGAGCTGTTTTTT.

This clonotype came up a few times. This chain joins TRBV6-1 and TRBJ2-5; TRBD1 matches 8 bases. The trim removed 8 bases at V and 7 bases at J, leaving 9 bases unmatched. The CDR3 runs to 13 residues. Germline assignment: CDR1 MNHNS and CDR2 SASEGT. The CDR3: CASRTGHQGTQYF. CDR3 nucleotide sequence: TGTGCCAGCCGGACAGGGCACCAGGGGACCCAGTACTTC.

This clonotype was detected only a few times. The J gene is TRBJ2-7, the V gene TRBV5-1; D possibly corresponds to TRBD2 (5 bases). Per the germline V gene, CDR1 is SGHRS and CDR2 is YFSETQ. With 5 bases removed from V and 0 bases from J, the gap between germline ends came to 12 bases. The CDR3 is 14 amino acids. The CDR3 nucleotides read TGCGCCAGCAGACCAGGAGAGGGCTCCTACGAGCAGTACTTC. It codes for CASRPGEGSYEQYF.

This clonotype was counted many times. The gene calls are TRBV28 and TRBJ1-2; 8 bases are a match to TRBD1. The CDR3 has 14 amino acids. Germline V lookup: CDR1 MDHEN, CDR2 SYDVKM. The J segment lost 7 bases and the V segment lost 8 bases, leaving 12 bases of the junction unmatched. CDR3 sequence reads: CASRIAGQAFGYTF. DNA of the CDR3: TGTGCCAGCCGTATAGCGGGACAGGCGTTTGGCTACACCTTC.

This clonotype was observed at least ten times. CDR3 protein: CASSLMQGVTF. The CDR3, as DNA: TGTGCCAGCAGTTTAATGCAGGGGGTCACCTTC. This chain uses TRBV12-3 or TRBV12-4 with TRBJ1-2; 7 nucleotides agree with TRBD1. This CDR3 contains 11 residues. Trimming at V came to 2 bases and at J to 13 bases, leaving 4 bases not matched to a gene.

This chain connects TRBV10-1 to TRBJ1-2; D gene unclear. The V end lost 3 bases, the J end lost 3 bases, and 8 bases lay between the germline ends. CDR1 is WNHNN, CDR2 SYGVQD, per germline (reference sequence). The CDR3 is 13 residues long. CDR3 coding DNA: TGCGCCAGCAGTGAAAGGAGGGACTATGGCTACACCTTC. Encoded protein: CASSERRDYGYTF.

This clonotype has ten or more counts. The rearrangement links TRBV24-1 to TRBJ1-2; D gene ambiguous. Trimming left V 6 bases short and J 8 bases short, with 15 bases between. CDR1 is KGHDR, CDR2 SFDVKD, per germline. The CDR3 has 13 amino acids. CDR3 protein: CATSSPGLLGYTF. The DNA of the CDR3 is TGTGCCACCAGTTCCCCCGGCCTCTTAGGCTACACCTTC.

This clonotype has a handful of counts. A much more abundant neighbour one base away suggests this may be a read error. This is likely a read error, given that the CDR3 carries no conserved phenylalanine or tryptophan at its end. The DNA is omitted, as the CDR3 cannot be located on it reliably, and the CDR3 follows TCRdb's listing. The chain uses TRBV30 and TRBJ2-2; no check of the table's D call, TRBD2, against the DNA was made. Looked up from germline, CDR1 is GTSNPN and CDR2 is SVGIG (reference sequence). The CDR3 numbers 15 amino acids, ends counted. This CDR3 is CAWSREIAAPGSCFL.

This clonotype has at least ten counts. CDR3 amino acids: CASSVGSGQVEAFF. CDR3 DNA sequence: TGTGCCAGCAGCGTAGGAAGTGGACAGGTTGAAGCTTTCTTT. J is TRBJ1-1 and V is TRBV9; the match to TRBD1 covers 7 bases. CDR3 length equals 14 residues. V lost 0 bases and J lost 7; bases outside the gene matches: 6. Per germline, CDR1 SGDLS and CDR2 YYNGEE.